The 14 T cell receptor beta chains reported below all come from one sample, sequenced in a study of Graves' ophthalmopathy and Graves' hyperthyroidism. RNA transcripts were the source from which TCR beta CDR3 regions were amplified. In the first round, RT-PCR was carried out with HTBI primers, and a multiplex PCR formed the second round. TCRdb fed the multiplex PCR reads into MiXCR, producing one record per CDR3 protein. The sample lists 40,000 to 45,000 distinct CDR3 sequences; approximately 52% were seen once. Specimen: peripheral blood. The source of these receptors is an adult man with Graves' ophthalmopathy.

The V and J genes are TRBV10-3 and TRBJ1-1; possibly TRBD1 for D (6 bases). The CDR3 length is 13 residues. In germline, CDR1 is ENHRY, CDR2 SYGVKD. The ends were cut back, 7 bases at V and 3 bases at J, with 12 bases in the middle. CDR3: CAITDRGYTEAFF. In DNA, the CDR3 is TGTGCCATCACGGACAGAGGTTACACTGAAGCTTTCTTT.

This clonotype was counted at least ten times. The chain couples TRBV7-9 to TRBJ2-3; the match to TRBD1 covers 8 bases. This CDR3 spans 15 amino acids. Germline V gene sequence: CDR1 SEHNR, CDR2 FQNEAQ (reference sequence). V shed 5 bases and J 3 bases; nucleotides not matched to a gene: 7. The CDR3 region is CASSKTGGVTDTQYF. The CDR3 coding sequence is TGTGCCAGCAGCAAAACAGGGGGTGTAACAGATACGCAGTATTTT. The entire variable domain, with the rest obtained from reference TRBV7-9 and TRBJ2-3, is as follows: DTGVSQNPRHKITKRGQNVTFRCDPISEHNRLYWYRQTLGQGPEFLTYFQNEAQLEKSRLLSDRFSAERPKGSFSTLEIQRTEQGDSAMYLCASSKTGGVTDTQYFGPGTRLTVL.

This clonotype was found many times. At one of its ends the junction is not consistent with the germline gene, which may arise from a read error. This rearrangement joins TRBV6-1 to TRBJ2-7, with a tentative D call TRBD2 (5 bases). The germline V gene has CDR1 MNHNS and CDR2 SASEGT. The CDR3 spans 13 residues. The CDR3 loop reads CASSQAEVYEQYF. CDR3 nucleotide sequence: TGTGCCAGCAGTCAAGCGGAGGTCTACGAGCAGTACTTC.

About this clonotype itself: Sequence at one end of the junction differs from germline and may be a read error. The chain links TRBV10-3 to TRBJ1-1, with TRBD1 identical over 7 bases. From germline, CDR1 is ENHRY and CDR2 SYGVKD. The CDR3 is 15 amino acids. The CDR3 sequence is CATSEQQGGNTEAFF. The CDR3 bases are TGTGCCACCAGTGAACAGCAGGGGGGCAACACTGAAGCTTTCTTT.

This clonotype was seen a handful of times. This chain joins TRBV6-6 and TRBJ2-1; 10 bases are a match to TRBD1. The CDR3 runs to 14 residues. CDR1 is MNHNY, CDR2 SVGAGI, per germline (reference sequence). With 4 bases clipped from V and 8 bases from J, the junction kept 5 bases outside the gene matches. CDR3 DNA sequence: TGTGCCAGCAGTTTGGACAGGGGGATGGATGAGCAGTTCTTC. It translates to CASSLDRGMDEQFF.

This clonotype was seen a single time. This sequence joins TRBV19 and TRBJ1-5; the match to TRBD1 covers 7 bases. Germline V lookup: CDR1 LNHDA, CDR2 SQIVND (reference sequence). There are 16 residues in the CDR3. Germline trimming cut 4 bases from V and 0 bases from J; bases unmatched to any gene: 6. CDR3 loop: CASSNRGPHSNQPQHF. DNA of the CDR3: TGTGCCAGTAGTAACAGGGGACCTCATAGCAATCAGCCCCAGCATTTT.

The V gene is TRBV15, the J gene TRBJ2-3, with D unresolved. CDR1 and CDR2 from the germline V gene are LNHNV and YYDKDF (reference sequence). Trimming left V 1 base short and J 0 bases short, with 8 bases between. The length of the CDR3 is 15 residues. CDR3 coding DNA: TGTGCCACCAGCAGAGGTGAAGGCAGCACAGATACGCAGTATTTT. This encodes CATSRGEGSTDTQYF. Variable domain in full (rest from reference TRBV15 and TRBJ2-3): DAMVIQNPRYQVTQFGKPVTLSCSQTLNHNVMYWYQQKSSQAPKLLFHYYDKDFNNEADTPDNFQSRRPNTSFCFLDIRSPGLGDTAMYLCATSRGEGSTDTQYFGPGTRLTVL.

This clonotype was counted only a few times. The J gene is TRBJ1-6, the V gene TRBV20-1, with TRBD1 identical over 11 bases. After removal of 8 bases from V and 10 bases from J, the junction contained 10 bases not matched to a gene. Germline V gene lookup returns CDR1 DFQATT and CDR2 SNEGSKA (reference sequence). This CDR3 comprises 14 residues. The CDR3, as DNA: TGCAGTCCATCACCGGGACAGGGGGGCTCACCCCTCCACTTT. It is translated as CSPSPGQGGSPLHF.

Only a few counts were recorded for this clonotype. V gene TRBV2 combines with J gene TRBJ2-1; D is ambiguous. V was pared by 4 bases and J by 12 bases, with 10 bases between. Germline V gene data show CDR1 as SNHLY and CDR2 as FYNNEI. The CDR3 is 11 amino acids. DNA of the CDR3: TGTGCCAGCAGTGTCGGCCGACCGCAGTTCTTC. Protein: CASSVGRPQFF.

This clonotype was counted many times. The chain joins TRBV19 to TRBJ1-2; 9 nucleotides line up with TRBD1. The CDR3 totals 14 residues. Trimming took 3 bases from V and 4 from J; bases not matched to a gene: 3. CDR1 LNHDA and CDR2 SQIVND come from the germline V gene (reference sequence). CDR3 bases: TGTGCCAGTAGTATGGAGGGACAGGGCTATGGCTACACCTTC. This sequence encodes CASSMEGQGYGYTF.

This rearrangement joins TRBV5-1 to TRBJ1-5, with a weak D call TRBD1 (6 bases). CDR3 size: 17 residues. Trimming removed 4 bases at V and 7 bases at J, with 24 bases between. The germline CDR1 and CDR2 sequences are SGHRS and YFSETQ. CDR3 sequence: CASSTAGGLLSIQPQHF. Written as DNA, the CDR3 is TGCGCCAGCAGCACCGCGGGGGGCCTCCTGAGTATCCAGCCCCAGCATTTT.

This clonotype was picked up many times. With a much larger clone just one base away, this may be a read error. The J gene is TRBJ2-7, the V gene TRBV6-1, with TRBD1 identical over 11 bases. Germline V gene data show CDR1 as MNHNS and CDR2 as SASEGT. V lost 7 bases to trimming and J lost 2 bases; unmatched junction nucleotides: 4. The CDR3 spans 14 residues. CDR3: CASNVGQGAYEQYF. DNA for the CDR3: TGTGCCAGCAATGTGGGACAGGGGGCCTACGAGCAGTACTTC.

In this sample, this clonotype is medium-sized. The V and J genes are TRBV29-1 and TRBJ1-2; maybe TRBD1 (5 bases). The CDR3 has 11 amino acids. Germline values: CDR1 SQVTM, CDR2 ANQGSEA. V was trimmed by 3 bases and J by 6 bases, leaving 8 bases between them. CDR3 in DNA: TGCAGCGTTGAGGGGGTAGATGGCTACACCTTC. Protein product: CSVEGVDGYTF.

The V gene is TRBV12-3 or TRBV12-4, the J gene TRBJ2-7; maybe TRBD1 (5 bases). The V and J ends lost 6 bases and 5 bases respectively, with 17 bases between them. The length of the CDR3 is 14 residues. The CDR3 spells CASSPSRRAHEQYF. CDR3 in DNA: TGTGCCAGCAGCCCTTCCCGCAGGGCCCACGAGCAGTACTTC.